This T cell receptor (beta chain) was obtained from a study of long-term antiretroviral therapy in people with HIV. This was the immunoSEQ v3.0 assay at survey level. Using immunoSEQ multiplex PCR, the repertoire was profiled, and TCRdb retains in-frame clones only, with some absent. The sample has 13,000 to 15,000 clones; roughly 80% are singletons. Concerning this clone itself: What it recognizes is unknown.

CDR1 and CDR2 from the germline V gene are SGHDN and FVKESK. The CDR3 extends over 13 amino acids. V shed 1 base and J shed 0 bases, with 2 bases lying between them. Study observations and caveats: Upon ART, diversity increased but remained lower than transplant donor controls. No data were available on ART adherence, viral resistance or therapy changes.

The TCR sequence derives from a woman aged 40 to 50 with HIV. This material consisted of unsorted PBMCs, taken 1.8 years before starting antiretroviral therapy. The chain joins TRBV14 to TRBJ2-3; no clear D. CDR3: CASSQVSTDTQYF. CDR3 sequence (DNA): TGTGCCAGCAGCCAAGTTAGCACAGATACGCAGTATTTT.